This is a list of T cell receptor beta chains from one sample in a study. Using its own MiXCR run on the RT-PCR reads, TCRdb lists one record per CDR3 protein. The sample consists of about 680,000 distinct CDR3 sequences, 14% of them appearing once. The sequencing input was memory CD4+ T cells from blood. Source of these receptors: a female donor in good health, serving as a healthy control. The CDR3 runs from the conserved cysteine through the conserved F or W. A D gene is named only where the DNA matches it firmly. Clone size is stated in some rows and not others, as once, few, many or a class when expanded.

V	size	J	D	DNA	CDR3
TRBV20-1	NA	TRBJ2-4	NA	TGCAGTGCTAGAGATCCTAGCGAAGGAAGCAAAAACATTCAGTACTTC	CSARDPSEGSKNIQYF
TRBV6-5	NA	TRBJ2-3	NA	TGTGCCAGCAGTTACGCGGGAATAAAAGATACGCAGTATTTT	CASSYAGIKDTQYF
TRBV28	few	TRBJ2-5	TRBD2	TGTGCCAGCAGAACCGGGACTAGCATTTTTGCCCAGTACTTC	CASRTGTSIFAQYF
TRBV20-1	few	TRBJ2-7	NA	TGCAGTGCTAGAGATGTTTTTCCCTACGAGCAGTACTTC	CSARDVFPYEQYF
TRBV7-6	few	TRBJ1-4	NA	TGTGCCAGCAGCTTAGGCCGAGGGAATGAAAAACTGTTTTTT	CASSLGRGNEKLFF
TRBV14	NA	TRBJ2-5	NA	TGTGCCAGCAGCCTCCAATACGGAGAGACCCAGTACTTC	CASSLQYGETQYF
TRBV18	NA	TRBJ1-1	NA	TGTGCCAGCTCACCACCGACCCGCAACGCTGAAGCTTTCTTT	CASSPPTRNAEAFF
TRBV6-1	NA	TRBJ2-7	TRBD1	TGTGCCAGCAGCGGACAGGCGGGCGTCTCCGAGCAGTACTTC	CASSGQAGVSEQYF
TRBV5-1	NA	TRBJ1-2	NA	TGCGCCAGCAGCTGGGGACATAAAGACGTCGATGGCTACACCTTC	CASSWGHKDVDGYTF
TRBV28	many	TRBJ1-5	TRBD1	TGTGCCAGCAGCTCCGCCACAGGGGGTGGAAGCAATCAGCCCCAGCATTTT	CASSSATGGGSNQPQHF
TRBV6-2/TRBV6-3	few	TRBJ1-5	NA	TGTGCCAGCAGTTACGACGAAAGTCAGCCCCAGCATTTT	CASSYDESQPQHF
TRBV2	NA	TRBJ2-7	NA	TGTGCCAGCAGTGCTCCTTTGAGCCCCTACGAGCAGTACTTC	CASSAPLSPYEQYF
TRBV20-1	NA	TRBJ2-1	NA	TGCAGTGCCCTGACATTACGGGGAGGCTACAATGAGCAGTTCTTC	CSALTLRGGYNEQFF
TRBV12-3/TRBV12-4	many	TRBJ2-7	TRBD1	TGTGCCAGCTTATTCAGGGGGTCCGAGCAGTACTTC	CASLFRGSEQYF
TRBV10-3	few	TRBJ2-2	NA	TGTGCCATCAGTGGGAGAGGGAACTCGAACACCGGGGAGCTGTTTTTT	CAISGRGNSNTGELFF
TRBV5-6	many	TRBJ1-5	NA	TGTGCCAGCAGCCGAAGGGGGGGTTCCCAGCCCCAGCATTTT	CASSRRGGSQPQHF
TRBV12-3/TRBV12-4	many	TRBJ1-1	NA	TGTGCCAGCAGCCGCGCGGAGGGGACCACTGAAGCTTTCTTT	CASSRAEGTTEAFF
TRBV7-8	few	TRBJ2-1	NA	TGTGCCAGCAGCCCCGGGACCTTTGGGCACAATGAGCAGTTCTTC	CASSPGTFGHNEQFF
TRBV29-1	many	TRBJ2-5	NA	TGCAGCGTTAGTTTCGGACTCCTGCAAGAGACCCAGTACTTC	CSVSFGLLQETQYF
TRBV3-1	NA	TRBJ1-2	NA	TGTGCCAGCAACCGGCGGGGGGCCGGGGTCGGAGGCTACACCTTC	CASNRRGAGVGGYTF
TRBV14	few	TRBJ2-3	NA	TGTGCCAGCAGCCAAAGAATTTTCGCCGATACGCAGTATTTT	CASSQRIFADTQYF
TRBV20-1	many	TRBJ2-7	NA	TGCAGTGCTAGCGTCACAGGGATGAGTACCTACGAGCAGTACTTC	CSASVTGMSTYEQYF
TRBV5-1	NA	TRBJ2-7	NA	TGCGCCAGCAGCTTCCAGGGGGGTCCCTACGAGCAGTACTTC	CASSFQGGPYEQYF
TRBV12-3/TRBV12-4	NA	TRBJ2-1	TRBD2	TGTGCCAGCAGTTTCGCTGGGACTAGCGGGGCTCGGGGGCAGTTCTTC	CASSFAGTSGARGQFF
TRBV6-1	NA	TRBJ2-1	TRBD2	TGTGCCAGCAGTGAAGGACCGCTAGCGGGAGTCCCGTTCTTC	CASSEGPLAGVPFF
TRBV10-3	many	TRBJ2-1	NA	TGTGCCATCAGGAACTACAATGAGCAGTTCTTC	CAIRNYNEQFF
TRBV27	NA	TRBJ2-1	NA	TGTGCCAGCAGGCAAGGGGGGTATGAGACCAATGAGCAGTTCTTC	CASRQGGYETNEQFF
TRBV29-1	many	TRBJ1-3	NA	TGCAGCGACTCTGCAGGGTATCAAGGAAACACCATATATTTT	CSDSAGYQGNTIYF